This T cell receptor (beta chain) was sequenced for a study of blood T cell repertoires in COVID-19. Trimming at V came to 5 bases and at J to 4 bases, leaving 11 bases not matched to a gene. Per the germline V gene, CDR1 is MGHRA and CDR2 is YSYEKL. There are 16 residues in the CDR3. Profiling relied on immunoSEQ multiplex PCR, and the TCRdb table lists in-frame clones only, not all of them. The table has about 120,000 clones, about nine tenths seen once. The receptor comes from a human donor with active COVID-19. The donor label of this sample is uncertain. The sample comprised peripheral blood. The chain carries TRBV4-1 and TRBJ1-3, with 7 nucleotides matching TRBD1. The CDR3 sequence: CASSTPDRASGNTIYF. In DNA form, the CDR3 reads TGCGCCAGCAGCACCCCCGACAGGGCCTCCGGAAACACCATATATTTT.